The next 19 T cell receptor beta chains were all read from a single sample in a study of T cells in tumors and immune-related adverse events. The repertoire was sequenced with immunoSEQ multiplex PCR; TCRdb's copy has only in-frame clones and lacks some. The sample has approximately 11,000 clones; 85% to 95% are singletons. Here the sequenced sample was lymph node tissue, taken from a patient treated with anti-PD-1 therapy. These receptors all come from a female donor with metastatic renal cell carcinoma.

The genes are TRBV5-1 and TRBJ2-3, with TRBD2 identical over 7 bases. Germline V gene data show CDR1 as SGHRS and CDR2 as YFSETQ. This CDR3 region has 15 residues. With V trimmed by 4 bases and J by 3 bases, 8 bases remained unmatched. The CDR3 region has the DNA TGCGCCAGCAGCGGGAGCGGGATCGGTACAGATACGCAGTATTTT. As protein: CASSGSGIGTDTQYF.

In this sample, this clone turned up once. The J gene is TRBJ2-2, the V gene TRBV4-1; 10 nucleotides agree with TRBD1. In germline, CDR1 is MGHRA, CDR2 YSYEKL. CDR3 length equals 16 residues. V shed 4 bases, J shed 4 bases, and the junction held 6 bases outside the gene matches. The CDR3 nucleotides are TGCGCCAGCAGCCCGAGCGGGACAGGGGCCACCGGGGAGCTGTTTTTT. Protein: CASSPSGTGATGELFF.

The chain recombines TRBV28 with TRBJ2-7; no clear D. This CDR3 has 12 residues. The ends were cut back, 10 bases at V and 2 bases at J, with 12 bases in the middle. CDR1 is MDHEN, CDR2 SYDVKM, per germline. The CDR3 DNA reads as TGTGCCACCATGGATACCCCCTACGAGCAGTACTTC. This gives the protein CATMDTPYEQYF.

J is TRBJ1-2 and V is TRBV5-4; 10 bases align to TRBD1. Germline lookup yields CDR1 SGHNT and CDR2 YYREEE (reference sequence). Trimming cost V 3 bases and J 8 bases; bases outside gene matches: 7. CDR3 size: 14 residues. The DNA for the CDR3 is TGTGCCAGCAGCTCACGACAGGGGGCTATGGGCTACACCTTC. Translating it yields CASSSRQGAMGYTF.

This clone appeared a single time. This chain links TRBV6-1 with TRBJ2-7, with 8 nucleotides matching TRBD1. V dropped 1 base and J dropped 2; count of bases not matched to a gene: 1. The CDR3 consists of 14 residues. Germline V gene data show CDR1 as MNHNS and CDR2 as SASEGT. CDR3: CASSEGGQAYEQYF. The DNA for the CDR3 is TGTGCCAGCAGTGAAGGGGGACAGGCCTACGAGCAGTACTTC.

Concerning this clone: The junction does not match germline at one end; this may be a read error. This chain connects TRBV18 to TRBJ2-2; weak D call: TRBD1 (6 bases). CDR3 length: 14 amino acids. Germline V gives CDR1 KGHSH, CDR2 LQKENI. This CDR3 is CATSGVLNTGELFF. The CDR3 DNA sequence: TGTGCCACCTCAGGGGTCCTGAACACCGGGGAGCTGTTTTTT.

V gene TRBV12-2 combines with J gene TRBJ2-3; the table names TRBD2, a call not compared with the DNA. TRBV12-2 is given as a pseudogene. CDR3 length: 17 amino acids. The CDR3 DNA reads TGTGCAAGTCGCTTAGACACTGCGGGAGCGCGAACAGATACGCAGTATTTT. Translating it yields CASRLDTAGARTDTQYF.

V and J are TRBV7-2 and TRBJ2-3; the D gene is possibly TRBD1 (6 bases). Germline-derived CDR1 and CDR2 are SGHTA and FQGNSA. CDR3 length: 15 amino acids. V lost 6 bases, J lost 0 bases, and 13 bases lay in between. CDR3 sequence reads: CASSLDRSSTDTQYF. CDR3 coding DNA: TGTGCCAGCAGTCTGGACAGATCTAGCACAGATACGCAGTATTTT.

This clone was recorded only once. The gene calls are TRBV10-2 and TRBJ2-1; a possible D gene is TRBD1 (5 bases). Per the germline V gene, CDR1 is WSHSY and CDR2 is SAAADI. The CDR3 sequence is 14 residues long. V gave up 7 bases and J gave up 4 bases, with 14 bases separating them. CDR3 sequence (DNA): TGCGCCAGCACGCCGGGTCCAGGGTACAATGAGCAGTTCTTC. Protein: CASTPGPGYNEQFF.

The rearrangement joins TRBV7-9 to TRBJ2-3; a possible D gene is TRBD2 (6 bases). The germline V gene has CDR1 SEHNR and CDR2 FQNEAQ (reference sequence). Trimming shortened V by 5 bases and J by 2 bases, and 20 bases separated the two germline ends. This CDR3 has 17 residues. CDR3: CASSTLSGDSPTDTQYF. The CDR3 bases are TGTGCCAGCAGCACCCTCTCCGGGGACTCCCCCACAGATACGCAGTATTTT.

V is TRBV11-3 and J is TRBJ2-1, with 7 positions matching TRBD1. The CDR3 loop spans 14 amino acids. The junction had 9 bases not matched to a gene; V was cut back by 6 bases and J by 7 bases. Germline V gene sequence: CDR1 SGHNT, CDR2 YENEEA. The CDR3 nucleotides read TGTGCCAGCAGTGCCCGGGACAGTCCGAATGAGCAGTTCTTC. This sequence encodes CASSARDSPNEQFF.

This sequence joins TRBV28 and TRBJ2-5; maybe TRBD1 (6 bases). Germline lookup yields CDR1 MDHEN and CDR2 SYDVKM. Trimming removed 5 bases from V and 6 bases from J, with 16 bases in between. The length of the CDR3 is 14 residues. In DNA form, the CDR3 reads TGTGCCAGCAGTCCAACAGGGTCTTTACAGACCCAGTACTTC. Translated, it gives CASSPTGSLQTQYF.

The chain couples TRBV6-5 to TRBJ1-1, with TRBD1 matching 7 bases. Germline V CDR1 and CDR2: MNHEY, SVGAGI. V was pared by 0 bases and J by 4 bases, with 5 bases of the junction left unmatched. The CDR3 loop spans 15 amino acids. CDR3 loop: CASSYSPAGGTEAFF. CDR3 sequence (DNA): TGTGCCAGCAGTTACTCGCCAGCAGGGGGCACTGAAGCTTTCTTT.

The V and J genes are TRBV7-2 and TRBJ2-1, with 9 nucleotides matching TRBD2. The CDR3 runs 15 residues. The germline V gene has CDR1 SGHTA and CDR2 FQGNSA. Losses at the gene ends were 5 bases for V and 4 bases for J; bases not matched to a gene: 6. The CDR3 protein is CASSTHSGGYNEQFF. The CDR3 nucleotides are TGTGCCAGCAGCACTCATAGCGGGGGATACAATGAGCAGTTCTTC.

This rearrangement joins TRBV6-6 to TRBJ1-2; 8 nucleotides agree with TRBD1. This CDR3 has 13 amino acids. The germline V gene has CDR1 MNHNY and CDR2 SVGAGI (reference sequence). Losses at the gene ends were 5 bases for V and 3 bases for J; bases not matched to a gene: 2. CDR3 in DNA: TGTGCCAGCAGTCAGGGGGCTGACTATGGCTACACCTTC. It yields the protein CASSQGADYGYTF.

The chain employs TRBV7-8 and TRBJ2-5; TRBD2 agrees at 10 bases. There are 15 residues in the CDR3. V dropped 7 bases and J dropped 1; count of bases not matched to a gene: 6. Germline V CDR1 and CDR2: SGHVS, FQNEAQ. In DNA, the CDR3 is TGTGCCAGCACGTGGACTAGCGGATTCCAAGAGACCCAGTACTTC. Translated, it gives CASTWTSGFQETQYF. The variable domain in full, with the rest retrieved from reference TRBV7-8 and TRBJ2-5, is GAGVSQSPRYKVAKRGQDVALRCDPISGHVSLFWYQQALGQGPEFLTYFQNEAQLDKSGLPSDRFFAERPEGSVSTLKIQRTQQEDSAVYLCASTWTSGFQETQYFGPGTRLLVL.

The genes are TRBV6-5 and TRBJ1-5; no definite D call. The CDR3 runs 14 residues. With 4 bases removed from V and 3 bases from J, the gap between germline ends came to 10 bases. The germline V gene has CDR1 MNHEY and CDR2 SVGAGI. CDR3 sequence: CASSSANSNQPQHF. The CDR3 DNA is TGTGCCAGCAGTTCGGCCAATTCCAATCAGCCCCAGCATTTT.

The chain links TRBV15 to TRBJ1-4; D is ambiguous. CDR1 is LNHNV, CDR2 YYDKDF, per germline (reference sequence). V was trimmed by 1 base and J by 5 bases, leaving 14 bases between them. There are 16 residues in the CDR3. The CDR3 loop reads CATSRGAAAPNEKLFF. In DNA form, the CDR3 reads TGTGCCACCAGCAGAGGGGCGGCGGCACCAAATGAAAAACTGTTTTTT.

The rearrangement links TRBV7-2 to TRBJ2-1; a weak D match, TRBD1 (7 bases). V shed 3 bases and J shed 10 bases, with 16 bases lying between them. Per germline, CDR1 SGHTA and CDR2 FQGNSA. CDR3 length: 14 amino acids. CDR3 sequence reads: CASSFSGSGGEQFF. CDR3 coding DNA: TGTGCCAGCAGCTTTAGCGGATCAGGGGGGGAGCAGTTCTTC.